The present T cell receptor (beta chain) was sequenced within a study of blood T cell repertoires in COVID-19 (dated by TCRdb to the early 2020s). In terms of the full investigation: Samples covering the acute and convalescent phases of COVID-19 were provided by collaborators in the United States, Italy and Spain. The prospective study material was composed of cDNA or gDNA derived from T cells, B-cell-depleted T cells, or PBMCs. Subjects who had been exposed to COVID-19, were actively infected with it, or had recovered from it provided the deeply sampled blood TCRbeta repertoires that made up the dataset. The repertoires were released in a freely available public database intended as a resource for research on the immune response to SARS-CoV-2. Samples came from the ongoing ImmuneRACE study (first 160 participants) plus 1,254 subjects from 6 global collaborators. Nearly every sample came with metadata listing a de-identified subject ID, COVID-19 status, age in years and sex. Where HLA class I and class II types were available, the types were taken from metadata supplied by the sample provider, not from assay-based typing.

V lost 3 bases and J lost 8 bases; the stretch between them is 10 bases long. The CDR3 has 12 amino acids, counting the end cysteine and phenylalanine. CDR3 DNA only is kept here, 36 bases in frame from base 1. CDR1 and CDR2, looked up from the germline V gene, are MDHEN and SYDVKM. The immunoSEQ Assay, a bias-controlled multiplex PCR, was used to amplify TCRbeta CDR3 regions from genomic DNA. In the source study's methods: Nucleated cell counts per sample were estimated from amplification of reference gene primers within the assay. To quantify the absolute abundance of each unique TCRbeta CDR3 rearrangement, sequence reads were collapsed and filtered. For each sample, productive Simpson clonality was calculated as the square root of Simpson's diversity index across productive rearrangements. This immuneACCESS table, as held by TCRdb, lists in-frame sequences with V and J called but not all clones. Of the missing ones, under half trace to an unresolved V gene in checked studies; the others have no known cause. V, J and clone size reflect that table, while D and trimming were determined from the DNA. The sample data list about 200,000 clones, and 86% of these were observed just once. Roughly 5.9% of the sample is in the top ten clones.

For this clone: This receptor's antigen is unknown. No much larger clone exists at a distance of one base, and base qualities are not known.

Enrolling through a virtual design, the prospective study's participants ranged in age from roughly 18 to 89 years and lived across some 23 United States geographic areas. In the prospective study, cohorts were assigned on the basis of participant-reported clinical history obtained from a screening survey and a study questionnaire. In the prospective study, whole blood, serum and a nasopharyngeal or oropharyngeal swab were collected from each participant by mobile phlebotomists. Participants in the prospective study had the option to provide additional blood draws and questionnaires over a 2-month period. Prospective study blood samples were shipped either frozen or at room temperature before DNA extraction. Overall results and qualifications from the work: Clinical and demographic metadata were provided uncurated, with the amount varying by source and participant.

Sequencing input: PBMCs or T cells enriched from blood (not recorded which). The chain employs TRBV28 and TRBJ1-2, with TRBD1 as a weak D call on 5 bases. This clonotype was sampled from a middle-aged man with acute COVID-19. The CDR3 amino acid sequence is: CASSLWGDGYTF. The DNA sequence reads TGTGCCAGCAGTTTGTGGGGGGACGGCTACACCTTC.